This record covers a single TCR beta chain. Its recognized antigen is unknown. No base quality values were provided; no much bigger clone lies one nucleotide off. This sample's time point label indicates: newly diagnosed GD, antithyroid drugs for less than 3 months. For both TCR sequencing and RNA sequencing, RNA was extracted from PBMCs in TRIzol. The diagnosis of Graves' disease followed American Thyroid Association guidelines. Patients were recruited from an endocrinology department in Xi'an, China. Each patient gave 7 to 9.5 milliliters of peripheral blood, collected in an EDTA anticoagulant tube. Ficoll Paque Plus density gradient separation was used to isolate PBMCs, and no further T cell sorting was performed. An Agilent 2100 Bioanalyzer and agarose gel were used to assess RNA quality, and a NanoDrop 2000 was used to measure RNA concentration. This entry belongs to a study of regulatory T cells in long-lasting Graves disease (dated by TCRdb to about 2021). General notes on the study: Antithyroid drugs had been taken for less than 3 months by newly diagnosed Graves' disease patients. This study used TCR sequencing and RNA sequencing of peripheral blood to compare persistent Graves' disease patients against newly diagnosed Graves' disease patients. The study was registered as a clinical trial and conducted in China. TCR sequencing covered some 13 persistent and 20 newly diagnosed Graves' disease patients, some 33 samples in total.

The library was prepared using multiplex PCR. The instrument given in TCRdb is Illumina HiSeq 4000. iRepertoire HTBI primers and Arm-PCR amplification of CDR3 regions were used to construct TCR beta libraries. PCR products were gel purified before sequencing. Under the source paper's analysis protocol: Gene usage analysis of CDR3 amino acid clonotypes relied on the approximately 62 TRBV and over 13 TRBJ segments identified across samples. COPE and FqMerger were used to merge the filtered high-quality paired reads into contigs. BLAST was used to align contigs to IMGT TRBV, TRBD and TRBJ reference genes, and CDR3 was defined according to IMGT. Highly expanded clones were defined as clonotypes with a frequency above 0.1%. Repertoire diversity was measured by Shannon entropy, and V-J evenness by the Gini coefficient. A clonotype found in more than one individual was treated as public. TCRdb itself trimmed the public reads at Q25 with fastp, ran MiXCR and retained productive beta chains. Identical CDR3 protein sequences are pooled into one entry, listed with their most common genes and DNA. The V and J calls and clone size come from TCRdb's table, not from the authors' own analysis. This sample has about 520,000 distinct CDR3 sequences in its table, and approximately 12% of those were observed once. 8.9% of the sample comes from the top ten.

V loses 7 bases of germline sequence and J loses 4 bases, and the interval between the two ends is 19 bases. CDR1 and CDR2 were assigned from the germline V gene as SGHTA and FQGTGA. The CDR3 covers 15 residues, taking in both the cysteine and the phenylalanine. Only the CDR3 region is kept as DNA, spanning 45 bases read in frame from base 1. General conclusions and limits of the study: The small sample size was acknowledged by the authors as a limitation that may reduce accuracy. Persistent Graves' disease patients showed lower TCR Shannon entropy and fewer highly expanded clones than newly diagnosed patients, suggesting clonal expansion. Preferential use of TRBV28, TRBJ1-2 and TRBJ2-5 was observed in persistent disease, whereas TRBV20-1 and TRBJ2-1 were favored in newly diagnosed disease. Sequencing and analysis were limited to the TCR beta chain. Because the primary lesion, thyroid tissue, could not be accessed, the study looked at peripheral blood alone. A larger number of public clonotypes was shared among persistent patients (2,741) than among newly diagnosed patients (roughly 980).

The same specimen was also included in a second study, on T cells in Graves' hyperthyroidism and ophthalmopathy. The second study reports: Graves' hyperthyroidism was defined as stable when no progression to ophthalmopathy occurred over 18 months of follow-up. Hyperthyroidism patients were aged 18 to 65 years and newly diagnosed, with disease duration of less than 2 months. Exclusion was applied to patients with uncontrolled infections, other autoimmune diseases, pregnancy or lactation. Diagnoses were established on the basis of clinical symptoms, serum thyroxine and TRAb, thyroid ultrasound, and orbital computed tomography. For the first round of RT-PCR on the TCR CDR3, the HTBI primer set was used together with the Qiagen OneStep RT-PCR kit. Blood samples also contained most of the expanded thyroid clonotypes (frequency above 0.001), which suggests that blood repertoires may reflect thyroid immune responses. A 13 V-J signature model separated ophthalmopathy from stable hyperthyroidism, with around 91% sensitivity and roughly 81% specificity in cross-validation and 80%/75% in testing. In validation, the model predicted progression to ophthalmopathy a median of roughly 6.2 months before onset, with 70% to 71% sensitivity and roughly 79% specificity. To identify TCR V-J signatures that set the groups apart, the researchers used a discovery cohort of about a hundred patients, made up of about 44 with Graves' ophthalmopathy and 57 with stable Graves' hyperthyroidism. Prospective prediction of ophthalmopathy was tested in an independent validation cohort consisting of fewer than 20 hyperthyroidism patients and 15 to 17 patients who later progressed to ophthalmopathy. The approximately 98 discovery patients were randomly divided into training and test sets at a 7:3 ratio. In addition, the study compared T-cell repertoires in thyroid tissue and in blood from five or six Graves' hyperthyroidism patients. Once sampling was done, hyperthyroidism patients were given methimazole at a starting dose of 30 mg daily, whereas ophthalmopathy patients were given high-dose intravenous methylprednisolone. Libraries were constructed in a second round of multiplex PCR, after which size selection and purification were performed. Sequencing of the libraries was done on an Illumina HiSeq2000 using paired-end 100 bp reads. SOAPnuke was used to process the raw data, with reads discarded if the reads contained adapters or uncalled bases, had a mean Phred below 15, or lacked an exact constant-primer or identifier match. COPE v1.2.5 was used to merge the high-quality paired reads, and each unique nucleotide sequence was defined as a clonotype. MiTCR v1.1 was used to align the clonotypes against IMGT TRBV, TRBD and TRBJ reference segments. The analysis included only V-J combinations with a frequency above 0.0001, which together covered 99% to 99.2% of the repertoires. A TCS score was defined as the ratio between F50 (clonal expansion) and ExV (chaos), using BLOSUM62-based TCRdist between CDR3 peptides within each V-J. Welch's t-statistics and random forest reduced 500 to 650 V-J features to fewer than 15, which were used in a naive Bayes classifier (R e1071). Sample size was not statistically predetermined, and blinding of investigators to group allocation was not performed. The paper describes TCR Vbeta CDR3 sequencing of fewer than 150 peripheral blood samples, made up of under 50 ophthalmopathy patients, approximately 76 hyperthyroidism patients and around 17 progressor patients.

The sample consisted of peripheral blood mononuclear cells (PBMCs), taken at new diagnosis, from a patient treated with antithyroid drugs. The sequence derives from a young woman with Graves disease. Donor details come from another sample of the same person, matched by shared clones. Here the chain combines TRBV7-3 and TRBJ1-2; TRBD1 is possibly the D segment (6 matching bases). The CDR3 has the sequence CASTPERGETYGYTF. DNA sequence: TGTGCCAGCACCCCCGAAAGGGGGGAGACCTATGGCTACACCTTC.